This entry lists 15 T cell receptor beta chains sequenced from one sample in a study of blood T cell repertoires in COVID-19. TCRdb's table, derived via immunoSEQ multiplex PCR, lists solely in-frame clones and lacks some. This sample has some 380,000 clones, with approximately 77% found just once. Sequencing used peripheral blood. The receptor source for this set is a human donor with acute or convalescent COVID-19. The donor label of this sample is uncertain.

This clone was picked up one time. The J gene is TRBJ2-1, the V gene TRBV4-1; D is possibly TRBD1 (6 bases). V dropped 2 bases and J dropped 7 bases, with 15 bases sitting between them. Germline-derived CDR1 and CDR2 are MGHRA and YSYEKL. The CDR3 has 15 residues. The CDR3 sequence is CASSQTGTKGNEQFF. CDR3 in DNA: TGCGCCAGCAGCCAAACCGGGACAAAGGGGAATGAGCAGTTCTTC.

The chain links TRBV6-6 to TRBJ1-2; D call uncertain. This CDR3 is 15 amino acids long. Trimming pared 2 bases from V and 4 bases from J, leaving 14 bases between. In germline, CDR1 is MNHNY, CDR2 SVGAGI (reference sequence). The CDR3 loop is CASSYAEGRSYGYTF. The CDR3 nucleotides are TGTGCCAGCAGTTACGCCGAGGGAAGAAGCTATGGCTACACCTTC.

This sequence joins TRBV5-1 and TRBJ1-3; D possibly corresponds to TRBD1 (5 bases). Deletions cut 2 bases from V and 6 bases from J, with 12 bases between. CDR3 size: 14 residues. Germline CDR1 is SGHRS and CDR2 is YFSETQ. The CDR3 spells CASSFGQGPNTIYF. The CDR3 DNA is TGCGCCAGCAGCTTCGGACAAGGTCCAAACACCATATATTTT.

This chain joins TRBV6-2 or TRBV6-3 and TRBJ1-1; 11 bases are shared with TRBD1. This CDR3 comprises 17 residues. V lost 4 bases, J lost 1 base, and 8 bases stayed unmatched. CDR1 is MNHEY, CDR2 SVGEGT, per germline. The CDR3: CASSLIGQGAANTEAFF. As DNA, the CDR3 is TGTGCCAGCAGTTTAATCGGACAGGGGGCTGCGAACACTGAAGCTTTCTTT.

The chain uses TRBV10-1 and TRBJ1-5, with D maybe TRBD1 (6 bases). The length of the CDR3 is 19 residues. V lost 3 bases to trimming and J lost 0 bases, with 21 bases between them. CDR1 and CDR2 (germline): WNHNN, SYGVQD (reference sequence). The CDR3 DNA sequence: TGCGCCAGCAGTGATTTCGTTAGGGGACAAAGAGGTAGCAATCAGCCCCAGCATTTT. This gives the protein CASSDFVRGQRGSNQPQHF.

The table lists this clone with a count of one. The chain is built from TRBV2 and TRBJ1-1; perhaps TRBD1 as D (6 bases). Germline CDR1 SNHLY, CDR2 FYNNEI. The germline V and J ends were trimmed by 6 bases and 5 bases, with 19 bases remaining between them. This CDR3 has 15 amino acids. DNA of the CDR3: TGTGCCAGCAGGGTCCGTTGGGGGCAGGGGACTGAAGCTTTCTTT. Translated: CASRVRWGQGTEAFF.

The rearrangement links TRBV7-2 to TRBJ2-5; 13 positions agree with TRBD2. After removal of 6 bases from V and 7 bases from J, the junction contained 8 bases not matched to a gene. This CDR3 contains 15 residues. Germline CDR1 is SGHTA and CDR2 is FQGNSA. For the CDR3, the DNA is TGTGCCAGCAGAGGCGGGACTAGCGGGGTCGGGACCCAGTACTTC. As protein: CASRGGTSGVGTQYF.

V usage is TRBV14 and J usage is TRBJ1-5; 8 bases are shared with TRBD1. Per the germline V gene, CDR1 is SGHDN and CDR2 is FVKESK. The CDR3 is 21 residues long. The junction had 23 bases not matched to a gene; V was cut back by 7 bases and J by 0 bases. CDR3 coding DNA: TGTGCCAGCACCCGAACATGCCGCCGGAACAGGGGGGTAGATAGCAATCAGCCCCAGCATTTT. This gives the protein CASTRTCRRNRGVDSNQPQHF.

The V gene is TRBV19, the J gene TRBJ1-1; the match to TRBD1 covers 7 bases. Germline V lookup: CDR1 LNHDA, CDR2 SQIVND (reference sequence). The junction had 10 bases not matched to a gene; V was cut back by 7 bases and J by 5 bases. CDR3 length equals 14 residues. CDR3 residues: CASTLYRGGTEAFF. The CDR3, as DNA: TGTGCCAGTACCCTGTACAGGGGAGGTACTGAAGCTTTCTTT. Variable domain in full (rest from reference TRBV19 and TRBJ1-1): DGGITQSPKYLFRKEGQNVTLSCEQNLNHDAMYWYRQDPGQGLRLIYYSQIVNDFQKGDIAEGYSVSREKKESFPLTVTSAQKNPTAFYLCASTLYRGGTEAFFGQGTRLTVV.

This sequence joins TRBV12-3 or TRBV12-4 and TRBJ1-1; D may be TRBD1 (5 bases). The CDR3 contains 13 residues. V was pared by 5 bases and J by 5 bases, with 12 bases between. The CDR3 nucleotides are TGTGCCAGCAGTAGGCGGGGGGATACTGAAGCTTTCTTT. Its protein is CASSRRGDTEAFF.

V usage is TRBV12-3 or TRBV12-4 and J usage is TRBJ2-7; D remains ambiguous. The CDR3 extends over 13 amino acids. Trimming took 3 bases from V and 3 from J, leaving 9 bases between them. The CDR3 DNA reads as TGTGCCAGCAGTTTTGGCGGTATCTACGAGCAGTACTTC. Translation: CASSFGGIYEQYF.

The CDR3 nucleotides read TGTGCCAGCAGTGCCCCCTCGGGGACAGGGGGAGATACGCAGTATTTT. Encoded protein: CASSAPSGTGGDTQYF. This sequence joins TRBV28 and TRBJ2-3, with 11 bases fitting TRBD1. The CDR3 length is 16 residues. The germline gives CDR1 MDHEN, CDR2 SYDVKM. Losses at the gene ends were 5 bases for V and 5 bases for J; bases not matched to a gene: 9.

This chain joins TRBV19 and TRBJ2-4; 12 bases fit TRBD2. CDR3 length: 18 amino acids. Germline CDR1 reads LNHDA; CDR2 reads SQIVND (reference sequence). V lost 5 bases and J lost 3; bases outside the gene matches: 11. This CDR3 is CASSLLAGGPGVKNIQYF. In DNA, the CDR3 is TGTGCCAGTAGTCTGCTAGCGGGAGGGCCTGGGGTCAAAAACATTCAGTACTTC.

This chain connects TRBV27 to TRBJ1-1; possibly TRBD1 for D (5 bases). V gave up 6 bases and J gave up 1 base, with 9 bases separating them. This CDR3 comprises 13 residues. Germline V lookup: CDR1 MNHEY, CDR2 SMNVEV (reference sequence). CDR3 bases: TGTGCCAGCAGGAACACAGGGAACACTGAAGCTTTCTTT. Translated: CASRNTGNTEAFF.

The DNA for the CDR3 is TGTGCCAGCAGCTTAGGGACAGGGGGCGGTAATCAGCCCCAGCATTTT. It specifies CASSLGTGGGNQPQHF. The V and J genes are TRBV7-9 and TRBJ1-5, with 11 bases identical to TRBD1. Germline assignment: CDR1 SEHNR and CDR2 FQNEAQ (reference sequence). The ends lost 1 base at V and 4 bases at J; junction bases unmatched: 3. CDR3 size: 16 residues.